The rows below give T cell receptor beta chains drawn from one sample of a study of blood T cell repertoires in COVID-19. Only in-frame clones appear in the TCRdb table, and some are missing; sequencing was by immunoSEQ multiplex PCR. Among roughly 270,000 clones, around 90% were seen once, and the ten largest hold approximately 8.5%. The sequenced material came from peripheral blood. Every receptor here comes from a man aged 18 to 29 with active or convalescent COVID-19. CDR3s include the opening cysteine and the closing phenylalanine or tryptophan. The D gene is left open where the match is weak. Size is stated for part of the rows, as once, few or many counts, or as a class when the clone is expanded.

NA | TRBJ2-7 | NA | TRBV7-9 | CASSLGLSSYEQYF | TGTGCCAGCAGCTTAGGACTCAGCTCCTACGAGCAGTACTTC
NA | TRBJ1-2 | once | TRBV4-1 | CASSQEGPHSPNYGYTF | TGCGCCAGCAGCCAAGAGGGGCCCCACAGTCCTAACTATGGCTACACCTTC
NA | TRBJ1-3 | NA | TRBV27 | CASSSQGAIGNTIYF | TGTGCCAGCAGTTCACAGGGCGCGATTGGAAACACCATATATTTT
NA | TRBJ1-2 | once | TRBV6-5 | CASSPGQPYYGYTF | TGTGCCAGCAGCCCCGGACAGCCGTACTATGGCTACACCTTC
NA | TRBJ2-7 | few | TRBV6-1 | CASSAFSGTSPYEQYF | TGTGCCAGCAGTGCATTTTCCGGGACAAGTCCCTACGAGCAGTACTTC
NA | TRBJ1-4 | NA | TRBV6-2/TRBV6-3 | CASSYTTWREKLFF | TGTGCCAGCAGTTATACGACATGGCGTGAAAAACTGTTTTTT
NA | TRBJ1-5 | NA | TRBV2 | CASSELRGNQPQHF | TGTGCCAGCAGTGAACTACGGGGGAATCAGCCCCAGCATTTT
NA | TRBJ2-7 | NA | TRBV4-1 | CASQAVGEFSYEQYF | TGCGCCAGCCAAGCGGTTGGAGAATTCTCCTACGAGCAGTACTTC
NA | TRBJ2-7 | NA | TRBV9 | CASSVAAGWVYEQYF | TGTGCCAGCAGCGTAGCCGCAGGATGGGTCTACGAGCAGTACTTC
NA | TRBJ1-1 | NA | TRBV6-1 | CASSERTDNTEAFF | TGTGCCAGCAGTGAAAGGACAGATAACACTGAAGCTTTCTTT
NA | TRBJ1-4 | NA | TRBV6-5 | CASSYSGAREEKLFF | TGTGCCAGCAGTTACTCCGGGGCGCGGGAAGAAAAACTGTTTTTT
TRBD1 | TRBJ1-4 | NA | TRBV7-9 | CASSQGATNEKLFF | TGTGCCAGCAGCCAGGGGGCGACTAATGAAAAACTGTTTTTT
TRBD1 | TRBJ1-4 | NA | TRBV9 | CASSVEPDRVGEKLFF | TGTGCCAGCAGCGTGGAACCCGACAGGGTGGGTGAAAAACTGTTTTTT
NA | TRBJ2-3 | NA | TRBV12-1 | CASSARSGLVSPDTQYF | TGTGCCAGCAGCGCTAGATCGGGACTAGTGTCCCCAGATACGCAGTATTTT
TRBD2 | TRBJ2-1 | NA | TRBV5-1 | CASSLGAGDNNEQFF | TGCGCCAGCAGCTTGGGAGCGGGGGACAACAATGAGCAGTTCTTC
TRBD1 | TRBJ2-7 | few | TRBV6-2/TRBV6-3 | CASSYWTGVYEQYF | TGTGCCAGCAGTTACTGGACAGGGGTCTACGAGCAGTACTTC
NA | TRBJ2-1 | NA | TRBV5-1 | CASSLDSKLEQFF | TGCGCCAGCAGCTTGGATTCTAAGTTAGAGCAGTTCTTC
NA | TRBJ1-6 | few | TRBV5-4 | CASSSQGRDSPLHF | TGTGCCAGCAGCTCGCAGGGCCGGGATTCACCCCTCCACTTT
TRBD2 | TRBJ2-7 | NA | TRBV4-3 | CASSQGREGLYEQYF | TGCGCCAGCAGCCAAGGACGGGAGGGACTATACGAGCAGTACTTC
TRBD1 | TRBJ2-7 | once | TRBV5-1 | CASSSEGAGGVYEQYF | TGCGCCAGCAGCTCAGAAGGAGCAGGGGGCGTCTACGAGCAGTACTTC
NA | TRBJ1-3 | once | TRBV10-2 | CASSGTDSGNTIYF | TGCGCCAGCAGTGGGACAGACTCTGGAAACACCATATATTTT
TRBD2 | TRBJ2-1 | NA | TRBV9 | CASSALAGGGDEQFF | TGTGCCAGCAGCGCCTTAGCGGGGGGCGGAGATGAGCAGTTCTTC
NA | TRBJ2-3 | NA | TRBV27 | CASSPNRDTQYF | TGTGCCAGCAGTCCCAATAGAGATACGCAGTATTTT
TRBD1 | TRBJ1-3 | NA | TRBV2 | CASSGGGGNGNTIYF | TGTGCCAGCAGTGGAGGGGGCGGAAATGGAAACACCATATATTTT
NA | TRBJ2-1 | few | TRBV12-3/TRBV12-4 | CASSITDSQGVF | TGTGCCAGCAGTATCACGGACAGCCAGGGTGTCTTC
TRBD1 | TRBJ2-5 | NA | TRBV12-3/TRBV12-4 | CASRGQGEETQYF | TGTGCCAGCAGGGGACAGGGGGAGGAGACCCAGTACTTC
NA | TRBJ1-4 | once | TRBV6-5 | CASSYDPTGELFF | TGTGCCAGCAGTTACGACCCTACCGGAGAACTGTTTTTT
NA | TRBJ2-7 | NA | TRBV7-9 | CASSLTESSYEQYF | TGTGCCAGCAGCTTAACAGAAAGCTCCTACGAGCAGTACTTC
TRBD1 | TRBJ2-2 | NA | TRBV11-2 | CASSPRGLVGELFF | TGTGCCAGCAGCCCAAGGGGGCTGGTCGGGGAGCTGTTTTTT
NA | TRBJ1-2 | NA | TRBV3-1/TRBV3-2 | CASSETWEAYGYTF | TGTGCCAGCAGCGAGACGTGGGAGGCCTATGGCTACACCTTC
NA | TRBJ2-1 | NA | TRBV7-2 | CASSTSGTGFYEQFF | TGTGCCAGCAGCACCTCCGGGACTGGTTTTTATGAGCAGTTCTTC
NA | TRBJ1-1 | NA | TRBV13 | CASSETQGNTEAFF | TGTGCCAGCAGCGAGACACAGGGAAACACTGAAGCTTTCTTT
TRBD1 | TRBJ1-5 | NA | TRBV27 | CASSRGVGPQHF | TGTGCCAGCAGCAGGGGGGTGGGGCCCCAGCATTTT
TRBD1 | TRBJ1-4 | NA | TRBV20-1 | CSASPWTGLNEKLFF | TGCAGTGCTAGTCCGTGGACAGGGCTTAATGAAAAACTGTTTTTT
NA | TRBJ2-2 | NA | TRBV12-3/TRBV12-4 | CASSLGYPGELFF | TGTGCCAGCAGTTTAGGCTACCCCGGGGAGCTGTTTTTT
TRBD2 | TRBJ2-2 | NA | TRBV4-1 | CASSPTSGGSGTGELFF | TGCGCCAGCAGCCCCACTAGCGGGGGAAGCGGTACCGGGGAGCTGTTTTTT
NA | TRBJ2-5 | NA | TRBV15 | CATSRGRDQETQYF | TGTGCCACCAGCAGAGGCCGGGACCAAGAGACCCAGTACTTC
TRBD1 | TRBJ1-3 | few | TRBV7-9 | CASSPGAGQPHSGNTIYF | TGTGCCAGCAGCCCAGGCGCGGGACAGCCGCACTCTGGAAACACCATATATTTT
TRBD1 | TRBJ1-5 | NA | TRBV6-5 | CASSDRGSQPQHF | TGTGCCAGCTCTGACAGGGGAAGTCAGCCCCAGCATTTT